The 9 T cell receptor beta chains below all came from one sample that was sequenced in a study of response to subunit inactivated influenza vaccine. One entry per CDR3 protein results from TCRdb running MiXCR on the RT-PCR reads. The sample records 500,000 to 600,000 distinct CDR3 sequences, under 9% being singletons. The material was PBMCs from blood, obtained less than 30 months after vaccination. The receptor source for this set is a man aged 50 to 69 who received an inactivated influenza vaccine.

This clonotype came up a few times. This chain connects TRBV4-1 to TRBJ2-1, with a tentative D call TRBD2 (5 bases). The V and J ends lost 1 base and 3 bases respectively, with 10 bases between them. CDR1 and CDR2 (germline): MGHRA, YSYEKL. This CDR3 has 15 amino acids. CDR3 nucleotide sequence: TGCGCCAGCAGCCAAGTTACCGGGGTCTACAATGAGCAGTTCTTC. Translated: CASSQVTGVYNEQFF.

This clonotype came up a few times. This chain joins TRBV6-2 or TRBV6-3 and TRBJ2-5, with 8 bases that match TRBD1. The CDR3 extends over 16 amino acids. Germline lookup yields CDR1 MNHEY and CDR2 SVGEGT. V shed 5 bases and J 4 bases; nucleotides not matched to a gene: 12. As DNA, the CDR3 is TGTGCCAGCAGTCCAACCCGCAGGGGGCTAAGAGAGACCCAGTACTTC. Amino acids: CASSPTRRGLRETQYF.

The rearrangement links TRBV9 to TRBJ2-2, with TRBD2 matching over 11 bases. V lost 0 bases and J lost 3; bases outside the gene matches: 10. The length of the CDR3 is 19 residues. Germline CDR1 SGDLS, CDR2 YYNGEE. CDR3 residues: CASSVARRLAGYDTGELFF. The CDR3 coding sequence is TGTGCCAGCAGCGTAGCCAGAAGACTAGCGGGATATGACACCGGGGAGCTGTTTTTT.

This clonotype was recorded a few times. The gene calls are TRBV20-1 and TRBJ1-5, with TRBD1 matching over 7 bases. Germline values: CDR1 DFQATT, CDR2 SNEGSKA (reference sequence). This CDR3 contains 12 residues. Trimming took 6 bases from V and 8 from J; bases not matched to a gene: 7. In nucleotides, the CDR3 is TGCAGTGCAAAAGACAGGGTGGAGCCCCAGCATTTT. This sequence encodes CSAKDRVEPQHF.

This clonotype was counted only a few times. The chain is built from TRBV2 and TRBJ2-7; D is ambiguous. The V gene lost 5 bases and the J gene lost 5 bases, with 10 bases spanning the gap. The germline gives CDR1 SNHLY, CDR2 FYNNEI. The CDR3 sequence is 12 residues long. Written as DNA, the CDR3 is TGTGCCAGCAGTCTTTTTCTGGACGAGCAGTACTTC. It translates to CASSLFLDEQYF.

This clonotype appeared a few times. The CDR3 spells CASTATQETQYF. Here the CDR3 DNA reads TGTGCCAGCACTGCAACCCAAGAGACCCAGTACTTC. The chain employs TRBV25-1 and TRBJ2-5, with D hard to call. The CDR3 contains 12 residues. With 7 bases removed from V and 1 base from J, the gap between germline ends came to 7 bases. The V gene's germline CDR1 is MGHDK and CDR2 SYGVNS.

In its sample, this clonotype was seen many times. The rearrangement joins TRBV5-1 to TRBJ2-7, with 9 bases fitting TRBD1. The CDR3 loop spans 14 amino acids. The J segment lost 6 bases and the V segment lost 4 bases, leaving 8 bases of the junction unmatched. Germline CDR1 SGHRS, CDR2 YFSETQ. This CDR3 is CASSEGQGWGEQYF. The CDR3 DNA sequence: TGCGCCAGCAGCGAGGGACAGGGCTGGGGCGAGCAGTACTTC.

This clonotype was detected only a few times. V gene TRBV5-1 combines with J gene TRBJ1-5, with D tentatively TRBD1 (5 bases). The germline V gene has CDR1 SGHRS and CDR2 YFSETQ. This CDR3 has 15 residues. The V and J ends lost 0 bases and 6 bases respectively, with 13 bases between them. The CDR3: CASSLGGTGGQPQHF. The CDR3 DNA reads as TGCGCCAGCAGCTTGGGCGGGACGGGGGGTCAGCCCCAGCATTTT.

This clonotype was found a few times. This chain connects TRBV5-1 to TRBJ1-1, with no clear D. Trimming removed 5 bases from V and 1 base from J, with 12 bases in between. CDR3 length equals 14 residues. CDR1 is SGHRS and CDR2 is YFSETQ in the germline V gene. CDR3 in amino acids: CASRSDRPNTEAFF. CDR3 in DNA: TGCGCCAGCAGATCGGACCGACCGAACACTGAAGCTTTCTTT.